Below, one T cell receptor (beta chain) is given with its context. The antigen is undetermined. Assay execution took place at the deep level. Repertoires were generated with immunoSEQ multiplex PCR, while TCRdb's copy carries only in-frame clones and drops some. Here the sample spans around 320,000 clones, around 87% being singletons. CD8 memory cells included CD45RO+ cells plus CCR7-negative CD45RA+ TemRA cells. This sample was included in a study of shared clonotypes between healthy human individuals. Study results and limitations: Sequencing of the sorted subsets was shown by rarefaction to be incomplete despite large depth.

CDR1 and CDR2 (germline): MGHRA, YSYEKL. The CDR3 is 14 residues long. V dropped 3 bases and J dropped 3 bases, with 12 bases sitting between them. The sequencing input was memory CD8+ T cells sorted from blood. Subset: CD45RO+ cells pooled with CCR7-negative TemRA cells. The chain has TRBV4-1 and TRBJ2-7; the D is unclear. This TCR was recovered from a man younger than 30 in good health. The DNA for the CDR3 is TGCGCCAGCAGCCAGGAATCAAGGGTCTACGAGCAGTACTTC. Amino acid sequence: CASSQESRVYEQYF.